The text below deals with one T cell receptor beta chain. In the study's own analysis: Reference gene primer amplification gave estimated nucleated cell counts. TCRdb's copy holds only in-frame clones and misses some; the assay was immunoSEQ multiplex PCR. Clone size and the V and J calls come from that table; the DNA yielded D and trimming. The top ten clones hold roughly a tenth of a sample with 200,000 to 250,000 clones, approximately 78% of them seen once. The data are from a study of blood T cell repertoires in COVID-19. Overall study: Sites in the United States, Italy and Spain provided acute and convalescent COVID-19 samples. In each case, the material was cDNA or gDNA derived from T cells, B-cell-depleted T cells, or PBMCs.

With 6 bases removed from V and 5 bases from J, the gap between germline ends came to 14 bases. This CDR3 has 13 amino acids. Per the germline V gene, CDR1 is SGHNT and CDR2 is YENEEA. Source material: peripheral blood. This clonotype originated in an elderly woman with acute or convalescent COVID-19. The genes are TRBV11-3 and TRBJ2-7; perhaps TRBD1 as D (5 bases). This chain's CDR3 is CASSDLRVHEQYF. The CDR3 bases are TGTGCCAGCAGTGACCTCAGGGTCCACGAGCAGTACTTC. The full variable domain, in which reference TRBV11-3 and TRBJ2-7 provide the parts outside the CDR3, is EAGVVQSPRYKIIEKKQPVAFWCNPISGHNTLYWYLQNLGQGPELLIRYENEEAVDDSQLPKDRFSAERLKGVDSTLKIQPAELGDSAVYLCASSDLRVHEQYFGPGTRLTVT.